This T cell receptor beta chain derives from a study of shared T cell receptors in the human thymus. Assay: immunoSEQ multiplex PCR; the TCRdb copy retains only in-frame clones and omits some. The sample includes 500,000 to 850,000 clones, 70% to 90% of them seen just once. Germline assignment: CDR1 SEHNR and CDR2 FQNEAQ (reference sequence). The V and J ends lost 1 base and 1 base respectively, with 10 bases between them. CDR3 length: 15 amino acids. This clone has a single count. Separately, the same data were catalogued under a study of human thymus T cells. Per that study: The donors were infants in Finland with congenital heart defects, otherwise immunologically healthy. Resections from corrective heart surgery supplied the thymus tissue. Use of V and J genes seemed skewed within the thymic and blood repertoires. Reports from related research described highly overlapping thymic repertoires among unrelated individuals.

What was sequenced was thymocytes. This clonotype originated in a boy under three years old with a congenital heart defect. The J gene is TRBJ1-1, the V gene TRBV7-9, with D tentatively TRBD1 (6 bases). The CDR3 spells CASSLEGVRNTEAFF. The CDR3 DNA reads TGTGCCAGCAGCTTAGAGGGGGTCCGGAACACTGAAGCTTTCTTT.